This TCR beta chain was documented in a study of blood T cell repertoires in COVID-19. Overall study context: PBMCs, B-cell-depleted T cells, or T cells provided the cDNA or gDNA that made up the material.

Germline CDR1 reads MNHEY; CDR2 reads SMNVEV (reference sequence). CDR3 length equals 13 residues. The V segment lost 6 bases and the J segment 12 bases; nucleotides outside the gene matches: 13. Original processing methods: The assay estimated nucleated cells by amplifying reference gene primers. The data were produced by immunoSEQ multiplex PCR, yet TCRdb's version contains in-frame clones alone and is incomplete. V, J and clone size are those of that table, while D and trimming were read from the DNA. The sample consists of about 140,000 clones, about three quarters of them appearing once. Categorization into cohorts depended on clinical history that participants reported. Symptom resolution, clearance, or two negative PCRs marked the recovered donors of Cohort 3.

Material: PBMCs or T cells enriched from blood (not recorded which). The clonotype was recovered from a woman aged 45-65 years who had recovered from COVID-19. The gene calls are TRBV27 and TRBJ2-7; TRBD1 aligns across 8 bases. CDR3 sequence (DNA): TGTGCCAGCAGGGCTGACGCAGGGGGCAGTATGTACTTC. This gives the protein CASRADAGGSMYF.